The T cell receptor (beta chain) under discussion was sequenced for a study of T cells in Graves' hyperthyroidism and ophthalmopathy. Authors of the study amplified TCR beta CDR3 regions from RNA transcripts. The HTBI primer set drove a first-round RT-PCR of the TCR CDR3. TCRdb reanalysed the multiplex PCR reads using MiXCR and keeps one entry per CDR3 protein. The sample shows under 650,000 distinct CDR3 sequences, about 16% of them seen only once. Trimming took 6 bases from V and 0 from J, leaving 15 bases between them. The CDR3 contains 16 residues. Germline loops: CDR1 MNHNS, CDR2 SASEGT. The TCR comes from a woman aged 25 to 45 with Graves' hyperthyroidism. Material for sequencing was blood. The chain joins TRBV6-1 to TRBJ2-1; maybe TRBD2 (6 bases). CDR3 loop: CASRLGLPSSYNEQFF. The CDR3 region has the DNA TGTGCCAGCAGGCTGGGACTGCCCAGCTCCTACAATGAGCAGTTCTTC.